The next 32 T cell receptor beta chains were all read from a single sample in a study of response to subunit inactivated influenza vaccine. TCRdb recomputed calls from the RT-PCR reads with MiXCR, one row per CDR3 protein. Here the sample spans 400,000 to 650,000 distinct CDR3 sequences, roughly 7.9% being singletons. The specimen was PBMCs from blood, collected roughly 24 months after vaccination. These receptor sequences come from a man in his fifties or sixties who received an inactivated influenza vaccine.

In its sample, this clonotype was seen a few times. Written as DNA, the CDR3 is TGTGCCAGCAGTTACTTCCACGAGCAGTACTTC. Amino acids: CASSYFHEQYF. The V gene is TRBV6-2 or TRBV6-3, the J gene TRBJ2-7; no clear D gene. Per germline, CDR1 MNHEY and CDR2 SVGEGT. The CDR3 loop spans 11 amino acids. V gave up 1 base and J gave up 5 bases, with 3 bases separating them.

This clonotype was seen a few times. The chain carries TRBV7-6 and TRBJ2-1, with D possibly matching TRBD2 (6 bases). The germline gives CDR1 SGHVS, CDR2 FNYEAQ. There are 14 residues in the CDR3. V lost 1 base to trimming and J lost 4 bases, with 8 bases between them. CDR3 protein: CASSLGGLYNEQFF. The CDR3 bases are TGTGCCAGCAGCTTAGGGGGACTTTACAATGAGCAGTTCTTC.

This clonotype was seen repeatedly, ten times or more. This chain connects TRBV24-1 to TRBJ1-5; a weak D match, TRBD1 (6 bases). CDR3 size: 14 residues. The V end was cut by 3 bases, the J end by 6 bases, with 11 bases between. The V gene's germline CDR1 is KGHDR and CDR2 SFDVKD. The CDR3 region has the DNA TGTGCCACCAGTGATCCAGGGGTCGCTCAGCCCCAGCATTTT. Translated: CATSDPGVAQPQHF.

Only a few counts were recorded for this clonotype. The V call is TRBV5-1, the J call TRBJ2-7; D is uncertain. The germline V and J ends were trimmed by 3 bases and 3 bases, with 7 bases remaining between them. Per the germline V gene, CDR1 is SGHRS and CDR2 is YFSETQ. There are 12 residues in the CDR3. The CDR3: CASSYSFYEQYF. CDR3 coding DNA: TGCGCCAGCAGCTACTCCTTCTACGAGCAGTACTTC.

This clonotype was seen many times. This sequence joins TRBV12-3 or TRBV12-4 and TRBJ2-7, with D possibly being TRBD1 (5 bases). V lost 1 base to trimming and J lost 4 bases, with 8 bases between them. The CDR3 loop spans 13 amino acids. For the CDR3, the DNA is TGTGCCAGCAGTTTAGGAAGACAGTACGAGCAGTACTTC. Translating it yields CASSLGRQYEQYF.

CDR3 bases: TGTGCCAGCAGTAACGGACTAGCGGGTTACCAAGGGGATACGCAGTATTTT. It is translated as CASSNGLAGYQGDTQYF. This chain joins TRBV12-3 or TRBV12-4 and TRBJ2-3; 11 nucleotides agree with TRBD2. CDR3 length equals 17 residues. Trimming took 5 bases from V and 6 from J; bases not matched to a gene: 13.

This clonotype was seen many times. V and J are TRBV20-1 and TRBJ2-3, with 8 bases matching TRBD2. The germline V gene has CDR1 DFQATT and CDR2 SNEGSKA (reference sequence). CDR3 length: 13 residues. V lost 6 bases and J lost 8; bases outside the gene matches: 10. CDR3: CSASAGVFVTQYF. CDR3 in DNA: TGCAGTGCCTCAGCGGGAGTATTTGTTACGCAGTATTTT.

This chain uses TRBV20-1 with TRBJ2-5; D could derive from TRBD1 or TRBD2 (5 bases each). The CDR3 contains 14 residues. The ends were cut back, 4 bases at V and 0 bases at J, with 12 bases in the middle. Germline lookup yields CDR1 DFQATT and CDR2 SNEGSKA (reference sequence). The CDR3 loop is CSATGRDDQETQYF. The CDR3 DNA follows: TGCAGTGCTACCGGCCGGGACGACCAAGAGACCCAGTACTTC.

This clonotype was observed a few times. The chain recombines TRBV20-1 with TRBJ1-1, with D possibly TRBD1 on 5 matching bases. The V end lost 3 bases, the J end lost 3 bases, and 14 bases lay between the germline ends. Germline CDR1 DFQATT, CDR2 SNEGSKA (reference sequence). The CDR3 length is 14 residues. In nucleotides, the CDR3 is TGCAGTGCTAGTCCGGGGGGATGGGACACTGAAGCTTTCTTT. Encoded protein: CSASPGGWDTEAFF.

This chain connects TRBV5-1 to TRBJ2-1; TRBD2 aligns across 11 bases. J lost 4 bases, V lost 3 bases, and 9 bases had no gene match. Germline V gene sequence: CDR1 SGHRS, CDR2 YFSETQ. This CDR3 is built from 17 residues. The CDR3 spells CASSSGPRLAGYNEQFF. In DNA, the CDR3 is TGCGCCAGCAGCTCGGGCCCCCGACTAGCGGGGTACAATGAGCAGTTCTTC.

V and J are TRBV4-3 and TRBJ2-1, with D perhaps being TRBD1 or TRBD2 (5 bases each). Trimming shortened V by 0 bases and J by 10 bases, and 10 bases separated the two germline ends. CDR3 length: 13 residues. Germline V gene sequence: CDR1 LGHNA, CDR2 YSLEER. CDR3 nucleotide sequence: TGCGCCAGCAGCCAAGATTTGGGGGTAGAGCAGTTCTTC. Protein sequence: CASSQDLGVEQFF.

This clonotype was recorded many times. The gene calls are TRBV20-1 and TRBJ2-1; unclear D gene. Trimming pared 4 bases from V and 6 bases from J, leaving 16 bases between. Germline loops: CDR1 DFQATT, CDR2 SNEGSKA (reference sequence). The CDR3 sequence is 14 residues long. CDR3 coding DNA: TGCAGTGCTACCCGGACGTTGCGGCGCAATGAGCAGTTCTTC. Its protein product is CSATRTLRRNEQFF.

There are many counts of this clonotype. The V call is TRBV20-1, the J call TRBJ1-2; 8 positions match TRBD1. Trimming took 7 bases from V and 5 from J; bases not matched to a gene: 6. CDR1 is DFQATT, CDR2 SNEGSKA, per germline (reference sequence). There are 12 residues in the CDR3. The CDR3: CSVDRGRYGYTF. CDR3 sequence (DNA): TGCAGTGTTGACAGGGGACGTTATGGCTACACCTTC.

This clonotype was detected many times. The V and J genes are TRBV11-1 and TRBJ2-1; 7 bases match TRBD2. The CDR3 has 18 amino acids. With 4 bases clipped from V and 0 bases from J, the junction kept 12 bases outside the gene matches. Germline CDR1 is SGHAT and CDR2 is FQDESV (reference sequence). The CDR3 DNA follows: TGTGCCAGCAGCTCTAGACGCTCAGCGGGAAGCTCCTACAATGAGCAGTTCTTC. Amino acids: CASSSRRSAGSSYNEQFF.

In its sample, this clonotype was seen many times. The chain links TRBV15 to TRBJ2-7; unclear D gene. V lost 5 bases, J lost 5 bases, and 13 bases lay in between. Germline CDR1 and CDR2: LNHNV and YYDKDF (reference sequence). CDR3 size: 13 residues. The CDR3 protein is CATSPQPGNEQYF. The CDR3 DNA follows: TGTGCCACCAGCCCACAACCGGGTAACGAGCAGTACTTC.

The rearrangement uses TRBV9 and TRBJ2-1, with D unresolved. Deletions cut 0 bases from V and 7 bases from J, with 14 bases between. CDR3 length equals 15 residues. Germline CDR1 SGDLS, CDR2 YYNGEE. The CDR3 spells CASSVATRYRNEQFF. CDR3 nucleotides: TGTGCCAGCAGCGTAGCTACGAGGTACAGAAATGAGCAGTTCTTC.

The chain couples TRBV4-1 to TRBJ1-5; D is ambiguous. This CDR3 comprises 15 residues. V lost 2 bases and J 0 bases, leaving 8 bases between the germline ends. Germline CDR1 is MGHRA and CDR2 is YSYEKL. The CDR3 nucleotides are TGCGCCAGCAGCCAATCCAGACATAGCAATCAGCCCCAGCATTTT. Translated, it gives CASSQSRHSNQPQHF.

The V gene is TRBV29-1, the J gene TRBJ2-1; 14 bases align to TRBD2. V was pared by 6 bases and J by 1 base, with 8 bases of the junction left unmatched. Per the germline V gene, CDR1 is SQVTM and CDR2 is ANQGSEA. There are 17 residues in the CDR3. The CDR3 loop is CSVYGLAGGLSYNEQFF. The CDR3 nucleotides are TGCAGCGTATACGGACTAGCGGGAGGACTATCCTACAATGAGCAGTTCTTC.

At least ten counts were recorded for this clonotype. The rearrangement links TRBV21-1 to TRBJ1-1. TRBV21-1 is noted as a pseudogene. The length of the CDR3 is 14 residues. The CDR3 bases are TGTGCCAGCAGCAGACGAGGAAGTCGGACTGAAGCTTTCTTT. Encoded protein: CASSRRGSRTEAFF.

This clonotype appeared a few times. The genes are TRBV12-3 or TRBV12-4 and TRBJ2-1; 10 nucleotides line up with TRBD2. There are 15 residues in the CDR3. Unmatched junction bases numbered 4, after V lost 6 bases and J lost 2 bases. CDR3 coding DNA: TGTGCCAGCAGCCCACTAGCGGGAACCTACAATGAGCAGTTCTTC. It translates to CASSPLAGTYNEQFF.

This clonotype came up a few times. The CDR3 DNA reads as TGTGCCAGCAGCCAATACTTTAGCTCCTACAATGAGCAGTTCTTC. Its translation: CASSQYFSSYNEQFF. The chain uses TRBV16 and TRBJ2-1; D not certain. Germline V gene lookup returns CDR1 KGHSY and CDR2 FQNENV. The CDR3 loop spans 15 amino acids. V lost 1 base and J lost 0, with 7 bases in between. The variable domain in full, completed from reference TRBV16 and TRBJ2-1, reads GEEVAQTPKHLVRGEGQKAKLYCAPIKGHSYVFWYQQVLKNEFKFLISFQNENVFDETGMPKERFSAKCLPNSPCSLEIQATKLEDSAVYFCASSQYFSSYNEQFFGPGTRLTVL.

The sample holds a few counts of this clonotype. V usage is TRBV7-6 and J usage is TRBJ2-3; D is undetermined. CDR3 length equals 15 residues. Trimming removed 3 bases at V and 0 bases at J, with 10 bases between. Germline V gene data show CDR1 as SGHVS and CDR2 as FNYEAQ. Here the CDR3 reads CASSFQPASTDTQYF. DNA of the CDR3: TGTGCCAGCAGCTTCCAACCAGCTAGCACAGATACGCAGTATTTT.

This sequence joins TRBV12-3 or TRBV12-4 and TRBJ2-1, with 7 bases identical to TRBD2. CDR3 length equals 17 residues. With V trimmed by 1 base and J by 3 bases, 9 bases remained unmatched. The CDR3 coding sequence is TGTGCCAGCAGTTTAGTAAGCGGGGCGGTCGTCTACAATGAGCAGTTCTTC. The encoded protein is CASSLVSGAVVYNEQFF.

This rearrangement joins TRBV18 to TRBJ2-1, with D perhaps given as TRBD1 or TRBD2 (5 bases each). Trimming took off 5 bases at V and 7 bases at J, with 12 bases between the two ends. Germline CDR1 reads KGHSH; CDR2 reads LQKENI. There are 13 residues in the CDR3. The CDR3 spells CASSGGWENEQFF. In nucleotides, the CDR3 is TGTGCCAGCTCAGGGGGTTGGGAGAATGAGCAGTTCTTC. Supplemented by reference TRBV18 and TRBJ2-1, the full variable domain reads NAGVMQNPRHLVRRRGQEARLRCSPMKGHSHVYWYRQLPEEGLKFMVYLQKENIIDESGMPKERFSAEFPKEGPSILRIQQVVRGDSAAYFCASSGGWENEQFFGPGTRLTVL.

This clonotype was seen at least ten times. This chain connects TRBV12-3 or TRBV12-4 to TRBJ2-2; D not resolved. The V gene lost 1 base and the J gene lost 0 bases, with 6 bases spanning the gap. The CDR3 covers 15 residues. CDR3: CASSLGPANTGELFF. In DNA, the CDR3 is TGTGCCAGCAGTTTAGGGCCCGCGAACACCGGGGAGCTGTTTTTT.

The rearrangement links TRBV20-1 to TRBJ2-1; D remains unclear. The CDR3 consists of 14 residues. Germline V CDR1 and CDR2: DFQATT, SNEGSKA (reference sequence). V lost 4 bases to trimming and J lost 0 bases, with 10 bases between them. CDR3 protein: CSAIGPRSYNEQFF. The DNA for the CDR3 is TGCAGTGCTATTGGTCCCCGCTCCTACAATGAGCAGTTCTTC.

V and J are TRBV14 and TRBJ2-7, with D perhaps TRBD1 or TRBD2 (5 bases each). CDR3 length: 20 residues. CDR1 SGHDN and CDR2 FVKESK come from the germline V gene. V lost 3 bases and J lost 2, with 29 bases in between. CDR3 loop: CASSHLGLGTPGRRTYEQYF. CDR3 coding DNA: TGTGCCAGCAGCCACCTTGGCCTAGGAACACCGGGACGGCGAACCTACGAGCAGTACTTC.

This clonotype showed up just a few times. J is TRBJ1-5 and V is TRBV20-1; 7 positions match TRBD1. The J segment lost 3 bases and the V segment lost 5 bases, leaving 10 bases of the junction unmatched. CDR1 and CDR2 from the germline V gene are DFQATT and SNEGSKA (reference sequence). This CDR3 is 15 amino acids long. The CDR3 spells CSAPLRGGTNQPQHF. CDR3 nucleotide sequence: TGCAGTGCTCCCTTAAGAGGGGGCACCAATCAGCCCCAGCATTTT.

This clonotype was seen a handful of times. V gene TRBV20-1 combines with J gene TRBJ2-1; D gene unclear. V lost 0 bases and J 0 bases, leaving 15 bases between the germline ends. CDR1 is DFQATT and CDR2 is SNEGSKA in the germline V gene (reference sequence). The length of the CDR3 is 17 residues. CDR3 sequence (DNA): TGCAGTGCTAGAGACCTTCCAGCGATCAGCTCCTACAATGAGCAGTTCTTC. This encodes CSARDLPAISSYNEQFF.

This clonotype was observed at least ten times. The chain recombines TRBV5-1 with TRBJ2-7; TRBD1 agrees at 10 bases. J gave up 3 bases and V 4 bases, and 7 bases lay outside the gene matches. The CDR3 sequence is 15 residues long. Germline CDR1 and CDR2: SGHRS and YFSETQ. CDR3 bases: TGCGCCAGCAGCGTTACCGGGACAGGGGACTACGAGCAGTACTTC. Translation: CASSVTGTGDYEQYF.

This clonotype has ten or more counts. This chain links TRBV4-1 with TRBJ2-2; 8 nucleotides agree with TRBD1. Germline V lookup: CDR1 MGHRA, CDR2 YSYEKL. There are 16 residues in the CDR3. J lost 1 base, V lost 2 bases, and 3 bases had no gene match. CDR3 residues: CASSQWTGMNTGELFF. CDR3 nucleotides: TGCGCCAGCAGCCAATGGACAGGGATGAACACCGGGGAGCTGTTTTTT.

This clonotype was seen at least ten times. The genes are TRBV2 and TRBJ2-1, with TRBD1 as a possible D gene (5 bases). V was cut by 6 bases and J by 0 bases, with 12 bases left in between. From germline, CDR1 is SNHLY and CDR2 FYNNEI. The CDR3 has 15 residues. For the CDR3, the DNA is TGTGCCAGCAGGGCAGGGCGTAGCTCCTACAATGAGCAGTTCTTC. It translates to CASRAGRSSYNEQFF.